This T cell receptor beta chain stems from a study of blood T cells in healthy people across ages. Primers used in a second PCR of roughly 6 to 11 cycles were a sample-barcoded 5' primer and a J-beta primer mix. Each CDR3 protein gets one entry after TCRdb re-called the 5' RACE reads with MiXCR. There are approximately 900,000 distinct CDR3 sequences in the sample; around 46% occur only once, and 13% lies in the top ten. CDR1 SGHTA and CDR2 FQGNSA come from the germline V gene. The V gene lost 5 bases and the J gene lost 8 bases, with 10 bases spanning the gap. The CDR3 is 12 amino acids. Healthy Caucasian individuals from Russia aged about 6 to 100 were enrolled as donors. Of note for this clonotype: Its specificity is not known.

Study results and limitations: Older age coincided with a roughly linear decline in TCR beta diversity per million T cells.

This clonotype originated in a man aged 25 to 45 in good health. The specimen sequenced was blood. The chain joins TRBV7-2 to TRBJ2-1, with D uncertain. The DNA of the CDR3 is TGTGCCAGCAGCGTGAGTGGGTATGAGCAGTTCTTC. It yields the protein CASSVSGYEQFF.